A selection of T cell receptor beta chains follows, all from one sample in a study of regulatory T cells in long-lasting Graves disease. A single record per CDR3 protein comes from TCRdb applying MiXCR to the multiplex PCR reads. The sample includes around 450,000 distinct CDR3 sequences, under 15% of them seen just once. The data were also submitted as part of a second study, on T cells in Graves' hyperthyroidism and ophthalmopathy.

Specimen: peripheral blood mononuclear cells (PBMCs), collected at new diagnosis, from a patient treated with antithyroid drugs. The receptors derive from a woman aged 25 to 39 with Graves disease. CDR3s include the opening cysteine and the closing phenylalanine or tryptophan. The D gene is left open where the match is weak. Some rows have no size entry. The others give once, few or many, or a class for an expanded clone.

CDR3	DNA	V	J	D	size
CASSSGSFYRNEQYF	TGTGCCAGCAGTTCCGGAAGTTTCTATCGGAACGAGCAGTACTTC	TRBV6-2/TRBV6-3	TRBJ2-7	NA	NA
CAISLGRDTAEETQYF	TGTGCCATCTCGTTAGGTCGGGACACTGCAGAAGAGACCCAGTACTTC	TRBV6-1	TRBJ2-5	NA	many
CASRAHEQNTGELFF	TGTGCCAGCAGGGCGCACGAACAGAACACCGGGGAGCTGTTTTTT	TRBV12-3/TRBV12-4	TRBJ2-2	NA	many
CASSSSGILAKNIQYF	TGTGCCAGCAGTTCGTCTGGGATACTAGCCAAAAACATTCAGTACTTC	TRBV28	TRBJ2-4	NA	many
CASSLGTSGRAGPLYTQYF	TGTGCCAGCAGCTTAGGGACTAGCGGGAGGGCCGGTCCCTTATATACGCAGTATTTT	TRBV11-2	TRBJ2-3	TRBD2	many
CASSDFSEQYF	TGTGCCAGCAGTGATTTTTCCGAGCAGTACTTC	TRBV6-2/TRBV6-3	TRBJ2-7	NA	few
CASSEAARLALSSYNEQFF	TGTGCCAGCAGTGAAGCTGCCAGACTAGCACTGAGCTCCTACAATGAGCAGTTCTTC	TRBV6-1	TRBJ2-1	TRBD2	NA
CASRRDSGTGANVLTF	TGTGCCAGCAGGCGAGACTCAGGGACTGGGGCCAACGTCCTGACTTTC	TRBV7-2	TRBJ2-6	NA	NA
CASRLYEGSPLHF	TGTGCCAGCAGACTGTATGAAGGATCACCCCTCCACTTT	TRBV7-3	TRBJ1-6	NA	once
CASSPRVNPTYEQYF	TGTGCCAGCAGCCCCCGAGTGAACCCAACCTACGAGCAGTACTTC	TRBV5-6	TRBJ2-7	NA	many
CASQSGKGGYNEQFF	TGTGCCAGTCAAAGCGGGAAGGGGGGCTACAATGAGCAGTTCTTC	TRBV19	TRBJ2-1	NA	few
CASSIRGQMSEAFF	TGTGCCAGTAGTATCAGGGGGCAGATGAGTGAAGCTTTCTTT	TRBV19	TRBJ1-1	TRBD1	many
CASSHDSFGEQFF	TGCGCCAGCAGTCATGACAGTTTCGGCGAGCAGTTCTTC	TRBV5-1	TRBJ2-1	NA	once
CASLAGGLWYNGQFF	TGTGCCAGCCTAGCGGGAGGCCTCTGGTACAATGGGCAGTTCTTC	TRBV6-1	TRBJ2-1	TRBD2	few
CALRASTNEKLFF	TGCGCCCTCAGGGCCTCAACTAATGAAAAACTGTTTTTT	TRBV20-1	TRBJ1-4	NA	many
CASSPTPDRTDTQYF	TGTGCCAGCAGCCCAACCCCCGACCGCACAGATACGCAGTATTTT	TRBV6-2/TRBV6-3	TRBJ2-3	NA	many
CASSELAPSSYEQYF	TGTGCCAGCAGTGAGTTGGCTCCCTCCAGCTACGAGCAGTACTTC	TRBV2	TRBJ2-7	NA	many
CAWRGVANTEAFF	TGTGCCTGGAGAGGGGTGGCAAACACTGAAGCTTTCTTT	TRBV30	TRBJ1-1	NA	many
CASNEDGDEQYF	TGTGCCAGCAACGAAGACGGCGACGAGCAGTACTTC	TRBV6-2/TRBV6-3	TRBJ2-7	NA	many
CASSFETGNPPTYEQYF	TGCGCCAGCAGCTTCGAAACAGGGAACCCACCAACCTACGAGCAGTACTTC	TRBV5-1	TRBJ2-7	NA	many
CATHRPGHNEQFF	TGTGCCACTCATCGTCCGGGGCACAATGAGCAGTTCTTC	TRBV27	TRBJ2-1	NA	many
CASSQEWVGVYEQYF	TGCGCCAGCAGCCAAGAATGGGTGGGGGTCTACGAGCAGTACTTC	TRBV4-1	TRBJ2-7	NA	NA
CATGRTGRAYNEQFF	TGTGCCACCGGTAGGACAGGGAGGGCCTACAATGAGCAGTTCTTC	TRBV24-1	TRBJ2-1	NA	NA
CASSPEKTQYF	TGTGCCAGCTCACCTGAGAAGACCCAGTACTTC	TRBV18	TRBJ2-5	NA	many
CASRPLVEETQYF	TGTGCCAGCAGGCCCCTGGTGGAAGAGACCCAGTACTTC	TRBV12-3/TRBV12-4	TRBJ2-5	NA	many
CASSLAGTATGELFF	TGTGCCAGCAGCTTGGCTGGGACAGCCACCGGGGAGCTGTTTTTT	TRBV7-9	TRBJ2-2	TRBD1	many
CSARGDSEQFF	TGCAGTGCTAGAGGGGATAGTGAGCAGTTCTTC	TRBV20-1	TRBJ2-1	NA	NA
CASTTSGQPQHF	TGTGCCAGCACCACCTCGGGTCAGCCCCAGCATTTT	TRBV6-1	TRBJ1-5	NA	few
CASRPSGLVSREQYF	TGTGCCAGTAGACCCTCGGGGCTAGTGAGTCGCGAGCAGTACTTC	TRBV19	TRBJ2-7	NA	NA
CSARDRGGSYEQYF	TGCAGTGCTAGAGATCGAGGGGGGAGCTACGAGCAGTACTTC	TRBV20-1	TRBJ2-7	NA	few
CASSRAGSTDTQYF	TGTGCCAGCAGCCGAGCGGGAAGCACAGATACGCAGTATTTT	TRBV2	TRBJ2-3	TRBD2	many
CASGGQGHGEKLFF	TGTGCCAGCGGCGGACAGGGCCACGGGGAAAAACTGTTTTTT	TRBV6-1	TRBJ1-4	TRBD1	many
CASSRGTVINTEAFF	TGCGCCAGCAGCAGAGGGACAGTAATCAACACTGAAGCTTTCTTT	TRBV5-1	TRBJ1-1	TRBD1	many
CASSLAGASNYGYTF	TGTGCCAGCAGCTTGGCGGGGGCTTCTAACTATGGCTACACCTTC	TRBV5-6	TRBJ1-2	NA	many
CASSTGKAFF	TGTGCCAGCTCGACAGGGAAAGCTTTCTTT	TRBV28	TRBJ1-1	TRBD1	NA
CASTRTGFAHEQYF	TGTGCCAGCACAAGGACAGGGTTCGCCCACGAGCAGTACTTC	TRBV27	TRBJ2-7	TRBD1	many
CASSQNGYTDTQYF	TGTGCCAGCAGCCAGAACGGCTACACAGATACGCAGTATTTT	TRBV11-2	TRBJ2-3	NA	many
CASSLQGERVNEQFF	TGTGCCAGCAGTTTACAGGGGGAGCGGGTCAATGAGCAGTTCTTC	TRBV28	TRBJ2-1	NA	medium-sized
CSAPFWALTSGRALTADTQYF	TGCAGTGCTCCATTTTGGGCGTTAACTAGCGGGAGAGCACTGACGGCAGATACGCAGTATTTT	TRBV20-1	TRBJ2-3	TRBD2	many
CSAFRTSDYEQYF	TGCAGTGCTTTCCGGACTAGCGACTACGAGCAGTACTTC	TRBV20-1	TRBJ2-7	TRBD2	many
CASSARAGQGNGYTF	TGTGCCAGCAGCGCCAGAGCGGGACAGGGAAATGGCTACACCTTC	TRBV9	TRBJ1-2	TRBD1	NA